Below, 21 T cell receptor beta chains from the same sample are listed, as sequenced in a study of Ad26.COV2.S vaccination and SARS-CoV-2 variants. The treatment: 15 to 20 received Ad26.COV2.S at low or high dose, single or two shots; roughly 5 received placebo; per-sample allocation not given. Specimens were obtained on day 63 following the first vaccine or placebo injection. Produced via immunoSEQ multiplex PCR; TCRdb's table is partial and in-frame only. This sample has about 350,000 clones, with roughly 84% found just once. The specimen comprised peripheral blood, sampled in a trial of Ad26.COV2.S vaccine versus placebo. Source of these receptors: a person between 18 and 59 years old who received the Ad26.COV2.S COVID-19 vaccine or a placebo.

This chain joins TRBV7-8 and TRBJ2-1, with 8 nucleotides matching TRBD2. The CDR3 is 16 amino acids. With 5 bases clipped from V and 0 bases from J, the junction kept 6 bases outside the gene matches. CDR1 and CDR2 from the germline V gene are SGHVS and FQNEAQ. This CDR3 reads CASSILAVSSYNEQFF. In DNA, the CDR3 is TGTGCCAGCAGCATACTAGCGGTCTCCTCCTACAATGAGCAGTTCTTC.

This clone was counted ten times or more. The J gene is TRBJ2-7, the V gene TRBV5-1; perhaps TRBD2 as D (5 bases). Trimming removed 0 bases from V and 3 bases from J, with 10 bases in between. The V gene's germline CDR1 is SGHRS and CDR2 YFSETQ. CDR3 length: 14 amino acids. The CDR3 nucleotides are TGCGCCAGCAGCTTGGCGGGATGGGGCTACGAGCAGTACTTC. As protein: CASSLAGWGYEQYF.

The chain recombines TRBV27 with TRBJ2-2, with 7 bases aligning to TRBD1. The V and J ends lost 5 bases and 5 bases, in that order; junction bases with no gene match: 2. Per germline, CDR1 MNHEY and CDR2 SMNVEV (reference sequence). The CDR3 is made up of 13 amino acids. CDR3 sequence: CASSIQGTGELFF. The DNA for the CDR3 is TGTGCCAGCAGTATACAGGGGACCGGGGAGCTGTTTTTT.

The rearrangement joins TRBV27 to TRBJ1-1, with D perhaps matching TRBD1 (5 bases). The V and J ends lost 7 bases and 1 base respectively, with 13 bases between them. The germline CDR1 and CDR2 sequences are MNHEY and SMNVEV (reference sequence). CDR3 length: 14 residues. The CDR3 nucleotides are TGTGCCAGCAACTACCTGACAGCGAACACTGAAGCTTTCTTT. This encodes CASNYLTANTEAFF.

The chain carries TRBV30 and TRBJ2-2; tentatively, D is TRBD1 (5 bases). CDR3 length equals 16 residues. CDR1 and CDR2 (germline): GTSNPN, SVGIG (reference sequence). V lost 1 base, J lost 0 bases, and 12 bases lay in between. CDR3 in DNA: TGTGCCTGGAGTGCCCGACAGCACTCGAACACCGGGGAGCTGTTTTTT. Its translation: CAWSARQHSNTGELFF.

The J gene is TRBJ2-5, the V gene TRBV9, with a possible D match to TRBD1 (6 bases). The germline CDR1 and CDR2 sequences are SGDLS and YYNGEE. Deletions cut 0 bases from V and 5 bases from J, with 14 bases between. This CDR3 has 15 residues. CDR3 in DNA: TGTGCCAGCAGCGTAGCGAACAGGGTGGGCGAGACCCAGTACTTC. Encoded protein: CASSVANRVGETQYF.

This chain uses TRBV6-4 with TRBJ2-1; D may be TRBD2 (5 bases). Germline V lookup: CDR1 MRHNA, CDR2 SNTAGT. The CDR3 has 15 residues. Trimming stripped 2 bases from V and 3 bases from J, with 11 bases between. CDR3 sequence reads: CASSDRGRNYNEQFF. DNA for the CDR3: TGTGCCAGCAGTGACAGAGGGCGAAACTACAATGAGCAGTTCTTC.

The chain recombines TRBV18 with TRBJ1-4; D ambiguous. From germline, CDR1 is KGHSH and CDR2 LQKENI. Trimming left V 3 bases short and J 8 bases short, with 10 bases between. The CDR3 extends over 13 amino acids. This CDR3 is CASSPRVREKLFF. CDR3 in DNA: TGTGCCAGCTCACCTCGAGTACGGGAAAAACTGTTTTTT.

The CDR3 sequence: CSASSGGRRTEAFF. The CDR3 DNA follows: TGCAGTGCTAGTTCGGGGGGTAGAAGAACTGAAGCTTTCTTT. The chain uses TRBV20-1 and TRBJ1-1; a possible D gene is TRBD1 (5 bases). With 3 bases removed from V and 5 bases from J, the gap between germline ends came to 16 bases. This CDR3 comprises 14 residues. Germline values: CDR1 DFQATT, CDR2 SNEGSKA (reference sequence).

In DNA, the CDR3 is TGTGCCAGCAGTCTGACAGGGTATCAGCCCCAGCATTTT. Its translation is CASSLTGYQPQHF. V is TRBV27 and J is TRBJ1-5, with 7 bases lining up with TRBD1. Germline V gene lookup returns CDR1 MNHEY and CDR2 SMNVEV (reference sequence). The CDR3 contains 13 residues. V shed 5 bases and J 5 bases; nucleotides not matched to a gene: 3.

The chain couples TRBV11-2 to TRBJ2-3; 7 nucleotides match TRBD1. The CDR3 covers 16 residues. Germline lookup yields CDR1 SGHAT and CDR2 FQNNGV. After removal of 4 bases from V and 1 base from J, the junction contained 8 bases not matched to a gene. The CDR3 loop is CASSSRHGQGTDTQYF. CDR3 DNA: TGTGCCAGCAGCTCCCGGCACGGACAGGGCACAGATACGCAGTATTTT. Looking up the rest from reference TRBV11-2 and TRBJ2-3 gives the full variable domain: EAGVAQSPRYKIIEKRQSVAFWCNPISGHATLYWYQQILGQGPKLLIQFQNNGVVDDSQLPKDRFSAERLKGVDSTLKIQPAKLEDSAVYLCASSSRHGQGTDTQYFGPGTRLTVL.

The chain carries TRBV18 and TRBJ2-7; the D gene is possibly TRBD1 (6 bases). The germline V gene encodes CDR1 KGHSH and CDR2 LQKENI. V shed 1 base and J shed 6 bases, with 10 bases lying between them. The CDR3 consists of 13 residues. The DNA for the CDR3 is TGTGCCAGCTCACCACAGACAGGCAGCGAGCAGTACTTC. This gives the protein CASSPQTGSEQYF.

This clone was picked up one time. This rearrangement joins TRBV6-2 or TRBV6-3 to TRBJ1-2; TRBD1 might be the D (5 bases). Trimming left V 5 bases short and J 4 bases short, with 11 bases between. CDR1 and CDR2 from the germline V gene are MNHEY and SVGEGT. The CDR3 spans 13 residues. The chain's CDR3 is CASSDSVRYGYTF. CDR3 DNA sequence: TGTGCCAGCAGTGACAGCGTTCGCTATGGCTACACCTTC.

V and J are TRBV4-3 and TRBJ2-3; TRBD2 matches at 12 bases. This CDR3 has 16 residues. V trimming: 4 bases; J trimming: 6 bases; junction bases outside the gene matches: 8. Germline V gene data show CDR1 as LGHNA and CDR2 as YSLEER. CDR3 nucleotides: TGCGCCAGCAGCCCGACTAGCGGGAGTCTTCTGGATACGCAGTATTTT. Its translation: CASSPTSGSLLDTQYF.

V and J are TRBV27 and TRBJ2-7, with D possibly being TRBD1 or TRBD2 (5 bases each). The V and J ends lost 5 bases and 6 bases respectively, with 14 bases between them. CDR1 is MNHEY, CDR2 SMNVEV, per germline (reference sequence). This CDR3 region has 13 residues. CDR3 nucleotides: TGTGCCAGCAGTAACACCGGGACGGGCGAGCAGTACTTC. Translation: CASSNTGTGEQYF.

Note on this clone: Additional DNA sequences in this sample encode the identical CDR3. The rearrangement uses TRBV9 and TRBJ1-1; D gene unclear. Germline CDR1 SGDLS, CDR2 YYNGEE. Trimming removed 0 bases from V and 4 bases from J, with 7 bases in between. The CDR3 loop spans 13 amino acids. The DNA for the CDR3 is TGTGCCAGCAGCGTAGGAGTCGGCACTGAAGCTTTCTTT. This sequence encodes CASSVGVGTEAFF.

The chain employs TRBV15 and TRBJ2-3; D uncertain. Germline V gene sequence: CDR1 LNHNV, CDR2 YYDKDF (reference sequence). Deletions cut 2 bases from V and 4 bases from J, with 10 bases between. CDR3 length: 14 residues. This CDR3 is CATSRQVAADTQYF. The DNA for the CDR3 is TGTGCCACCAGCAGACAGGTGGCCGCAGATACGCAGTATTTT.

The genes are TRBV6-4 and TRBJ2-7, with 7 nucleotides matching TRBD2. CDR1 is MRHNA and CDR2 is SNTAGT in the germline V gene. The CDR3 is 15 amino acids. V shed 2 bases, J shed 6 bases, and the junction held 10 bases outside the gene matches. The CDR3 bases are TGTGCCAGCAGTGACATTCCCAGCGGGGTTGCCGAGCAGTACTTC. Its protein product is CASSDIPSGVAEQYF.

Regarding this clone: One end of the junction varies from germline; a read error may be responsible. The chain is built from TRBV7-7 and TRBJ2-1; the match to TRBD2 covers 7 bases. Germline V gene lookup returns CDR1 SSHAT and CDR2 FNYEAQ (reference sequence). The CDR3 totals 15 residues. Here the CDR3 reads CASSSRAGNYNEQFF. The CDR3 bases are TGTGCTAGCAGCTCGAGAGCGGGGAACTACAATGAGCAGTTCTTC.

The rearrangement joins TRBV5-4 to TRBJ2-7, with 8 positions matching TRBD2. The V and J ends lost 2 bases and 6 bases, in that order; junction bases with no gene match: 10. CDR1 is SGHNT, CDR2 YYREEE, per germline (reference sequence). This CDR3 is 15 amino acids long. CDR3 sequence (DNA): TGTGCCAGCAGCTTCGGGGGGGCAGAGAGCCTCGAGCAGTACTTC. This encodes CASSFGGAESLEQYF.

This chain uses TRBV5-1 with TRBJ2-5, with D perhaps assigned TRBD1 or TRBD2 (5 bases each). V dropped 3 bases and J dropped 4 bases, with 22 bases sitting between them. Per germline, CDR1 SGHRS and CDR2 YFSETQ. The CDR3 totals 17 residues. The CDR3 sequence is CASSWGDRDGQSETQYF. The DNA of the CDR3 is TGCGCCAGCAGCTGGGGAGACCGGGACGGACAATCAGAGACCCAGTACTTC.